This entry lists 21 T cell receptor beta chains sequenced from one sample in a study of STAT3 mutations in large granular lymphocyte leukemia. General study points: Every T-LGLL patient had at least one immunodominant TCRbeta clonotype.

This table comes from immunoSEQ multiplex PCR, and its TCRdb copy is limited to in-frame clones, with some not included. Counted here are 15,000 or so clones, 84% occurring once; the ten biggest clones make up approximately 8.1%. No antigens are known for them. The sample taken for sequencing was peripheral blood mononuclear cells. These receptors were obtained from a man in his forties or fifties with T-cell large granular lymphocyte leukemia. Some clones in this sample may be carry-over from other donors' samples.

The chain has TRBV28 and TRBJ1-5; TRBD1 matches 11 bases. The V segment lost 3 bases and the J segment 3 bases; nucleotides outside the gene matches: 1. The CDR3 consists of 15 residues. Germline CDR1 MDHEN, CDR2 SYDVKM. The CDR3 bases are TGTGCCAGCAGTTTGGGACAGGGGGACAATCAGCCCCAGCATTTT. Amino acids: CASSLGQGDNQPQHF. Full variable domain (remainder filled in from reference TRBV28 and TRBJ1-5): DVKVTQSSRYLVKRTGEKVFLECVQDMDHENMFWYRQDPGLGLRLIYFSYDVKMKEKGDIPEGYSVSREKKERFSLILESASTNQTSMYLCASSLGQGDNQPQHFGDGTRLSIL.

The chain couples TRBV15 to TRBJ1-1; D might be TRBD1 (5 bases). With 0 bases removed from V and 7 bases from J, the gap between germline ends came to 6 bases. The CDR3 length is 12 residues. CDR1 LNHNV and CDR2 YYDKDF come from the germline V gene (reference sequence). The CDR3 reads CATSRDQGEAFF. The CDR3 DNA reads TGTGCCACCAGCAGAGATCAGGGTGAAGCTTTCTTT.

The chain's CDR3 is CASSLQGSILNYGYTF. CDR3 nucleotides: TGTGCCAGCAGCTTACAGGGGTCAATTCTTAACTATGGCTACACCTTC. J is TRBJ1-2 and V is TRBV7-9; perhaps TRBD1 as D (6 bases). CDR3 length: 16 amino acids. V shed 2 bases and J shed 1 base, with 14 bases lying between them. Germline V gives CDR1 SEHNR, CDR2 FQNEAQ (reference sequence).

V and J are TRBV5-4 and TRBJ2-1; 13 bases fit TRBD2. J gave up 5 bases and V 4 bases, and 9 bases lay outside the gene matches. Germline V lookup: CDR1 SGHNT, CDR2 YYREEE (reference sequence). The CDR3 consists of 17 residues. This CDR3 reads CASSGRTGTSGNNEQFF. Written as DNA, the CDR3 is TGTGCCAGCAGCGGACGAACCGGGACTAGCGGGAACAATGAGCAGTTCTTC.

The sample holds a few counts of this clone. This chain uses TRBV5-1 with TRBJ1-3; D ambiguous. Germline V lookup: CDR1 SGHRS, CDR2 YFSETQ. The V and J ends lost 0 bases and 0 bases respectively, with 10 bases between them. The CDR3 runs to 16 residues. CDR3 sequence (DNA): TGCGCCAGCAGCTTGGAGGCGGCCACCTCTGGAAACACCATATATTTT. Translating it yields CASSLEAATSGNTIYF. The variable domain in full, with the rest retrieved from reference TRBV5-1 and TRBJ1-3, is KAGVTQTPRYLIKTRGQQVTLSCSPISGHRSVSWYQQTPGQGLQFLFEYFSETQRNKGNFPGRFSGRQFSNSRSEMNVSTLELGDSALYLCASSLEAATSGNTIYFGEGSWLTVV.

The chain employs TRBV5-1 and TRBJ2-5, with a weak D call TRBD2 (5 bases). The CDR3 totals 16 residues. V was clipped by 4 bases and J by 5 bases, with 21 bases between them. Germline CDR1 reads SGHRS; CDR2 reads YFSETQ. The DNA of the CDR3 is TGCGCCAGCAGCCAACCCGGGCCGTCGGGCGGGGAGACCCAGTACTTC. It encodes CASSQPGPSGGETQYF.

The chain couples TRBV4-1 to TRBJ2-7; the D is unclear. With 4 bases removed from V and 2 bases from J, the gap between germline ends came to 18 bases. CDR1 and CDR2 (germline): MGHRA, YSYEKL. This CDR3 comprises 16 residues. CDR3: CASSLSPDTSAYEQYF. CDR3 nucleotides: TGCGCCAGCAGCCTAAGCCCCGACACCTCAGCCTACGAGCAGTACTTC.

This clone showed up just once. The rearrangement joins TRBV19 to TRBJ2-1, with 7 bases fitting TRBD2. V lost 8 bases, J lost 1 base, and 5 bases stayed unmatched. CDR1 is LNHDA, CDR2 SQIVND, per germline (reference sequence). This CDR3 region has 14 residues. CDR3 amino acids: CASYRTSSYNEQFF. CDR3 nucleotides: TGTGCCAGTTACCGGACTAGTTCCTACAATGAGCAGTTCTTC.

V gene TRBV10-1 combines with J gene TRBJ1-3; the D is unclear. CDR1 and CDR2 (germline): WNHNN, SYGVQD (reference sequence). The CDR3 covers 15 residues. Trimming pared 6 bases from V and 1 base from J, leaving 13 bases between. The CDR3 region is CASSLNSRSGNTIYF. In DNA, the CDR3 is TGCGCCAGCAGCCTTAATTCGAGATCTGGAAACACCATATATTTT.

A few counts support this clone. This CDR3 reads CASSFQGQETQYF. In DNA form, the CDR3 reads TGTGCCAGCAGCTTCCAGGGGCAAGAGACCCAGTACTTC. The chain links TRBV5-4 to TRBJ2-5, with D perhaps TRBD1 (6 bases). The germline V and J ends were trimmed by 2 bases and 2 bases, with 7 bases remaining between them. CDR1 is SGHNT, CDR2 YYREEE, per germline (reference sequence). This CDR3 region has 13 residues.

V gene TRBV15 combines with J gene TRBJ2-2; 9 positions agree with TRBD2. The length of the CDR3 is 15 residues. The junction had 0 bases not matched to a gene; V was cut back by 0 bases and J by 4 bases. Germline CDR1 LNHNV, CDR2 YYDKDF (reference sequence). The CDR3 bases are TGTGCCACCAGCAGAGATAGCGGGAGCACCGGGGAGCTGTTTTTT. Translated: CATSRDSGSTGELFF. The whole variable domain, remainder taken from reference TRBV15 and TRBJ2-2, is DAMVIQNPRYQVTQFGKPVTLSCSQTLNHNVMYWYQQKSSQAPKLLFHYYDKDFNNEADTPDNFQSRRPNTSFCFLDIRSPGLGDTAMYLCATSRDSGSTGELFFGEGSRLTVL.

The genes are TRBV18 and TRBJ1-3; D gene ambiguous. The CDR3 loop spans 16 amino acids. Between the trimmed V and J ends, which lost 0 bases and 0 bases, there was a span of 9 bases. The germline V gene encodes CDR1 KGHSH and CDR2 LQKENI. CDR3 bases: TGTGCCAGCTCACCACCAGGGCCGAGCTCTGGAAACACCATATATTTT. Translation: CASSPPGPSSGNTIYF.

The chain joins TRBV29-1 to TRBJ2-2; D may correspond to TRBD1 or TRBD2 (6 bases each). Germline lookup yields CDR1 SQVTM and CDR2 ANQGSEA. The V end was cut by 3 bases, the J end by 4 bases, with 18 bases between. This CDR3 spans 16 amino acids. DNA of the CDR3: TGCAGCGTTGAGACGACTGGAGGGGGTAGCACCGGGGAGCTGTTTTTT. Its protein product is CSVETTGGGSTGELFF.

Only a few counts were recorded for this clone. The rearrangement joins TRBV7-3 to TRBJ2-5; 9 bases map to TRBD1. Germline CDR1 and CDR2: SGHTA and FQGTGA. The CDR3 runs 15 residues. J was trimmed by 0 bases and V by 4 bases; bases with no gene match: 3. CDR3 sequence reads: CASSSTGGDQETQYF. The CDR3 DNA follows: TGTGCCAGCAGCTCCACAGGGGGCGACCAAGAGACCCAGTACTTC.

The V call is TRBV6-5, the J call TRBJ2-3; the D is unclear. This CDR3 has 12 amino acids. The V gene lost 2 bases and the J gene lost 1 base, with 1 base spanning the gap. Germline CDR1 and CDR2: MNHEY and SVGAGI. CDR3 residues: CASSYGTDTQYF. DNA for the CDR3: TGTGCCAGCAGTTACGGCACAGATACGCAGTATTTT.

The chain combines TRBV27 with TRBJ1-4; D not resolved. Trimming left V 2 bases short and J 6 bases short, with 10 bases between. Germline lookup yields CDR1 MNHEY and CDR2 SMNVEV (reference sequence). This CDR3 spans 14 amino acids. The CDR3 sequence: CASSLGSYHEKLFF. The CDR3, as DNA: TGTGCCAGCAGTTTAGGCAGCTACCATGAAAAACTGTTTTTT.

This clone was seen more than once but under ten times. The chain joins TRBV18 to TRBJ2-7, with D possibly matching TRBD2 (6 bases). The length of the CDR3 is 15 residues. Deletions cut 3 bases from V and 5 bases from J, with 17 bases between. CDR1 is KGHSH, CDR2 LQKENI, per germline. The CDR3 is CASSPGHATRDEQYF. In DNA, the CDR3 is TGTGCCAGCTCACCTGGACACGCGACTAGGGACGAGCAGTACTTC.

This clone has a handful of counts. This rearrangement joins TRBV2 to TRBJ2-7, with TRBD1 matching over 9 bases. V was clipped by 4 bases and J by 1 base; unmatched bases: 5. The CDR3 runs to 15 residues. Germline V lookup: CDR1 SNHLY, CDR2 FYNNEI. The CDR3 DNA follows: TGTGCCAGCAGTGGTGGGGGGACAGGGTCCTACGAGCAGTACTTC. It encodes CASSGGGTGSYEQYF.

This chain links TRBV29-1 with TRBJ1-4, with unresolved D. Germline lookup yields CDR1 SQVTM and CDR2 ANQGSEA. This CDR3 is built from 11 residues. Trimming stripped 2 bases from V and 7 bases from J, with 5 bases between. The DNA of the CDR3 is TGCAGCGTTGAACGCCTTGAAAAACTGTTTTTT. It encodes CSVERLEKLFF. Based on the CDR3 plus reference TRBV29-1 and TRBJ1-4, the full variable domain is SAVISQKPSRDICQRGTSLTIQCQVDSQVTMMFWYRQQPGQSLTLIATANQGSEATYESGFVIDKFPISRPNLTFSTLTVSNMSPEDSSIYLCSVERLEKLFFGSGTQLSVL.

J is TRBJ2-5 and V is TRBV20-1; TRBD1 is a possible D gene (5 bases). V was trimmed by 5 bases and J by 9 bases, leaving 13 bases between them. Germline loops: CDR1 DFQATT, CDR2 SNEGSKA (reference sequence). This CDR3 is 11 amino acids long. This chain's CDR3 is CSALTAAAQYF. CDR3 nucleotides: TGCAGTGCTTTGACAGCTGCGGCCCAGTACTTC.

CDR3 DNA sequence: TGTGCCAGCAGCTTGGGGGCCTACGAGCAGTACTTC. Residues: CASSLGAYEQYF. The chain has TRBV5-4 and TRBJ2-7, with D hard to call. In germline, CDR1 is SGHNT, CDR2 YYREEE (reference sequence). The CDR3 is 12 residues long. With 0 bases removed from V and 2 bases from J, the gap between germline ends came to 3 bases.